The 20 T cell receptor beta chains reported below all come from one sample, sequenced in a study of blood T cells in healthy people across ages. The use of a sample-barcoded 5' primer and a J-beta primer mix characterized a second PCR of 7 to 11 cycles. TCRdb ran MiXCR on the 5' RACE reads and lists one entry per CDR3 protein. The table records around 1.5 million distinct CDR3 sequences, approximately 59% of them present only once. The sequenced material came from blood. These receptors were collected from a man between 18 and 29 years old in good health.

This clonotype appeared a few times. A much larger clone differs by one base, so this may be a read error. The CDR3 bases are TGTGCCACCAGCAGAGTTCCGGCCGCACTCCTATACAATGAGCAGTTCTTC. Residues: CATSRVPAALLYNEQFF. The chain joins TRBV15 to TRBJ2-1; D unresolved. V lost 1 base and J 4 bases, leaving 17 bases between the germline ends. The CDR3 consists of 17 residues. CDR1 and CDR2 (germline): LNHNV, YYDKDF (reference sequence).

The J gene is TRBJ1-2, the V gene TRBV20-1, with D possibly TRBD1 on 6 matching bases. The CDR3 totals 14 residues. V shed 3 bases and J shed 0 bases, with 11 bases lying between them. Germline CDR1 is DFQATT and CDR2 is SNEGSKA (reference sequence). The CDR3 nucleotides are TGCAGTGCTAGTAGTAGGGGGTCTAACTATGGCTACACCTTC. It codes for CSASSRGSNYGYTF.

The rearrangement uses TRBV7-9 and TRBJ1-6; TRBD1 matches 7 bases. V trimming: 4 bases; J trimming: 7 bases; junction bases outside the gene matches: 19. This CDR3 comprises 19 residues. Germline V CDR1 and CDR2: SEHNR, FQNEAQ (reference sequence). This CDR3 reads CASSSNAGGNFPLNSPLHF. The CDR3 DNA reads TGTGCCAGCAGCTCCAATGCAGGGGGTAACTTCCCCTTAAATTCACCCCTCCACTTT.

This clonotype has just one count. Compared with germline, one end of the junction differs, possibly owing to a read error. CDR3 in DNA: TGTGCCAGTAGTTTCTATTTCGAGCAGTACTTC. Translated: CASSFYFEQYF. The rearrangement uses TRBV28 and TRBJ2-5; D not resolved. The J call may not be correct, given that the DNA end is closer to TRBJ2-7. The length of the CDR3 is 11 residues. From germline, CDR1 is MDHEN and CDR2 SYDVKM.

The chain employs TRBV5-1 and TRBJ1-5; unclear D gene. Per germline, CDR1 SGHRS and CDR2 YFSETQ. The CDR3 has 13 residues. The V and J ends lost 4 bases and 7 bases respectively, with 12 bases between them. The chain's CDR3 is CASSKKGDQPQHF. Written as DNA, the CDR3 is TGCGCCAGCAGCAAGAAGGGTGACCAGCCCCAGCATTTT. Filled out from reference TRBV5-1 and TRBJ1-5, the complete variable domain reads KAGVTQTPRYLIKTRGQQVTLSCSPISGHRSVSWYQQTPGQGLQFLFEYFSETQRNKGNFPGRFSGRQFSNSRSEMNVSTLELGDSALYLCASSKKGDQPQHFGDGTRLSIL.

V is TRBV5-1 and J is TRBJ2-1; D may be TRBD2 (6 bases). Trimming stripped 0 bases from V and 0 bases from J, with 16 bases between. The CDR3 consists of 18 residues. Germline V lookup: CDR1 SGHRS, CDR2 YFSETQ. The CDR3: CASSLAGGGVSSYNEQFF. As DNA, the CDR3 is TGCGCCAGCAGCTTGGCCGGCGGCGGGGTAAGCTCCTACAATGAGCAGTTCTTC.

The rearrangement uses TRBV2 and TRBJ2-7; a possible D gene is TRBD1 (9 bases). TRBJ2-1 explains the end of the DNA better; the J call may be wrong. This CDR3 contains 13 residues. Germline CDR1 and CDR2: SNHLY and FYNNEI. The CDR3 DNA follows: TGTGCCAGCAATAGCGGGACAGGGAATGAGCAGTTCTTC. Translating it yields CASNSGTGNEQFF.

J is TRBJ2-4 and V is TRBV28; either TRBD1 or TRBD2 may supply D (6 bases each). The J call may be mistaken, given a closer DNA end match to TRBJ2-7. The CDR3 extends over 16 amino acids. Germline loops: CDR1 MDHEN, CDR2 SYDVKM. Here the CDR3 reads CASSLWGGIHSYEQYF. Written as DNA, the CDR3 is TGTGCCAGCAGTTTATGGGGGGGCATCCACTCCTACGAGCAGTACTTC.

This clonotype was detected only once. The rearrangement uses TRBV20-1 and TRBJ1-1; D call uncertain. The CDR3 contains 15 residues. Germline values: CDR1 DFQATT, CDR2 SNEGSKA (reference sequence). Trimming removed 4 bases at V and 3 bases at J, with 18 bases between. CDR3 bases: TGCAGTGCTATGTACGGCACGATAGGGTACACTGAAGCTTTCTTT. Its protein is CSAMYGTIGYTEAFF.

This chain joins TRBV4-3 and TRBJ1-6; D is unresolved. This CDR3 region has 16 residues. In germline, CDR1 is LGHNA, CDR2 YSLEER. V was shortened by 0 bases and J by 9 bases, with 15 bases between the two germline ends. In DNA form, the CDR3 reads TGCGCCAGCAGCCAAGATCTAGGCACAGCGAGTTCACCCCTCCACTTT. As protein: CASSQDLGTASSPLHF.

This clonotype has a single count. V gene TRBV6-5 combines with J gene TRBJ2-7, with D perhaps matching TRBD1 (5 bases). CDR3 size: 15 residues. CDR1 MNHEY and CDR2 SVGAGI come from the germline V gene. V was pared by 2 bases and J by 0 bases, with 11 bases between. Here the CDR3 DNA reads TGTGCCAGCAGTTACGGCCAGGGTCTCTCCTACGAGCAGTACTTC. It translates to CASSYGQGLSYEQYF.

The chain joins TRBV29-1 to TRBJ1-2, with no clear D. The V end lost 0 bases, the J end lost 4 bases, and 9 bases lay between the germline ends. CDR3 length: 13 residues. Germline CDR1 and CDR2: SQVTM and ANQGSEA. The CDR3 here is CSVEESSPYGYTF. In DNA form, the CDR3 reads TGCAGCGTTGAAGAATCCAGTCCCTATGGCTACACCTTC. Variable domain in full (rest from reference TRBV29-1 and TRBJ1-2): SAVISQKPSRDICQRGTSLTIQCQVDSQVTMMFWYRQQPGQSLTLIATANQGSEATYESGFVIDKFPISRPNLTFSTLTVSNMSPEDSSIYLCSVEESSPYGYTFGSGTRLTVV.

This clonotype was seen only a few times. The chain has TRBV20-1 and TRBJ2-5, with D possibly being TRBD1 (6 bases). The CDR3 covers 15 residues. Germline V gene sequence: CDR1 DFQATT, CDR2 SNEGSKA (reference sequence). The ends were cut back, 1 base at V and 2 bases at J, with 14 bases in the middle. CDR3 sequence (DNA): TGCAGTGCTAGAGTCGTACCAGGGGTTCAAGAGACCCAGTACTTC. Translation: CSARVVPGVQETQYF.

The J gene is TRBJ1-2, the V gene TRBV10-3; D call uncertain. Trimming removed 4 bases from V and 4 bases from J, with 16 bases in between. The CDR3 loop spans 15 amino acids. Germline V gene data show CDR1 as ENHRY and CDR2 as SYGVKD. CDR3 in amino acids: CAISGDVASSYGYTF. The DNA for the CDR3 is TGTGCCATCAGTGGGGATGTGGCCTCCAGCTATGGCTACACCTTC.

V usage is TRBV15 and J usage is TRBJ2-7, with D uncertain. CDR3 size: 14 residues. Trimming took off 1 base at V and 4 bases at J, with 11 bases between the two ends. Per the germline V gene, CDR1 is LNHNV and CDR2 is YYDKDF (reference sequence). CDR3 sequence (DNA): TGTGCCACCAGCAGAGTAGCCCCAGTTTACGAGCAGTACTTC. Protein sequence: CATSRVAPVYEQYF.

The chain recombines TRBV10-3 with TRBJ2-1; 8 positions match TRBD1. In germline, CDR1 is ENHRY, CDR2 SYGVKD. The CDR3 is 17 amino acids. With V trimmed by 8 bases and J by 0 bases, 12 bases remained unmatched. The CDR3 region is CAIRDRSLRSSYNEQFF. CDR3 DNA: TGTGCCATCCGGGACAGGAGTCTTCGTAGCTCCTACAATGAGCAGTTCTTC.

The rearrangement joins TRBV10-3 to TRBJ2-1, with 8 bases matching TRBD2. In germline, CDR1 is ENHRY, CDR2 SYGVKD. Trimming cost V 2 bases and J 5 bases; bases outside gene matches: 8. The CDR3 length is 16 residues. The CDR3 reads CAISETGTSYNNEQFF. DNA of the CDR3: TGTGCCATCAGTGAGACCGGGACTAGTTACAACAATGAGCAGTTCTTC.

Note on this clonotype: Mismatch with germline at one junction end may stem from a read error. The rearrangement links TRBV27 to TRBJ2-3; no definite D call. In germline, CDR1 is MNHEY, CDR2 SMNVEV (reference sequence). The CDR3 runs 14 residues. The CDR3 sequence: CASSLSAYTETQYF. Written as DNA, the CDR3 is TGTGCCAGCAGTTTATCAGCTTACACAGAGACGCAGTATTTT.

A few counts support this clonotype. The chain uses TRBV18 and TRBJ1-1; D uncertain. The germline gives CDR1 KGHSH, CDR2 LQKENI. V was pared by 1 base and J by 1 base, with 19 bases between. The CDR3 spans 18 residues. CDR3 in amino acids: CASSPRSLLAAQNTEAFF. For the CDR3, the DNA is TGTGCCAGCTCACCACGGAGTTTGCTGGCAGCGCAGAACACTGAAGCTTTCTTT.

The chain carries TRBV11-2 and TRBJ1-6; D gene uncertain. The V gene's germline CDR1 is SGHAT and CDR2 FQNNGV. The CDR3 extends over 14 amino acids. V lost 5 bases and J 7 bases, leaving 12 bases between the germline ends. In DNA form, the CDR3 reads TGTGCCAGCAGCCCCAACTCAGAGAATTCACCCCTCCACTTT. Amino acids: CASSPNSENSPLHF.